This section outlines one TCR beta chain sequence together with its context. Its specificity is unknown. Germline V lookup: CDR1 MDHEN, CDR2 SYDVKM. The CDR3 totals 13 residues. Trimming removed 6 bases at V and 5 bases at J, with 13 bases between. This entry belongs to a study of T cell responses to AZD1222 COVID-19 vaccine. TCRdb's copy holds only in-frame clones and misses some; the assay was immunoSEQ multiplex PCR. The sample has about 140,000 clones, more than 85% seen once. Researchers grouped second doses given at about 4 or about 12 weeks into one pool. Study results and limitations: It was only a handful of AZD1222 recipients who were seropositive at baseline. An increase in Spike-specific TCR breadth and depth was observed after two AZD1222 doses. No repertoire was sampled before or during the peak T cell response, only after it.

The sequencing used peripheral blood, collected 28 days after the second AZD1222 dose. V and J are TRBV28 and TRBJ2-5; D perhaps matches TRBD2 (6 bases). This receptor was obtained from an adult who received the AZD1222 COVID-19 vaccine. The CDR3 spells CASSLRGWETQYF. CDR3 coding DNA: TGTGCCAGCAGCCTACGGGGGTGGGAGACCCAGTACTTC.